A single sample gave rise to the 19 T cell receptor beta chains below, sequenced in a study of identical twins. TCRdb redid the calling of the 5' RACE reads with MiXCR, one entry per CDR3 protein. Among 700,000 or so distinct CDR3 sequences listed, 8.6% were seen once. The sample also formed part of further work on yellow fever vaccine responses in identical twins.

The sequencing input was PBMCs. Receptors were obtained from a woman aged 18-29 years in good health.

CDR3 sequence (DNA): TGTGCCAGCAGCTTGGAGGTCAGCCGTAGCACAGATACGCAGTATTTT. Encoded protein: CASSLEVSRSTDTQYF. The rearrangement joins TRBV5-4 to TRBJ2-3; no reliable D call. Trimming cost V 0 bases and J 0 bases, with 11 bases left between them. Looked up from germline, CDR1 is SGHNT and CDR2 is YYREEE (reference sequence). The CDR3 runs 16 residues.

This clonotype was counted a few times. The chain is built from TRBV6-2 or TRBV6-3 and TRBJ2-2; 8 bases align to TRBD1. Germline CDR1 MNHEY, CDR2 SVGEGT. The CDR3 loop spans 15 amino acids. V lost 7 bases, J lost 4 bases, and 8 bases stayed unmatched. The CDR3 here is CASNDRGKGTGELFF. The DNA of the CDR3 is TGTGCCAGCAACGACAGGGGAAAAGGCACCGGGGAGCTGTTTTTT.

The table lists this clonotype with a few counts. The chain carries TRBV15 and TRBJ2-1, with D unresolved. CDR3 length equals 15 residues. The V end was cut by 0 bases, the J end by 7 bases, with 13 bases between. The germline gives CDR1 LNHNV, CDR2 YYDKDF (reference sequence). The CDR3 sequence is CATSRDPSQRNEQFF. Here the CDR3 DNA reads TGTGCCACCAGCAGAGATCCGAGTCAGCGTAATGAGCAGTTCTTC.

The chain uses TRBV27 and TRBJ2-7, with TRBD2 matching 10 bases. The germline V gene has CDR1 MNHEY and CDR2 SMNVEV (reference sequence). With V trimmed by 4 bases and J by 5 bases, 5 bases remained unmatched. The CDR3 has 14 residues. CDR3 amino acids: CASSSGLAANEQYF. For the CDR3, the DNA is TGTGCCAGCAGTTCTGGACTAGCGGCCAACGAGCAGTACTTC.

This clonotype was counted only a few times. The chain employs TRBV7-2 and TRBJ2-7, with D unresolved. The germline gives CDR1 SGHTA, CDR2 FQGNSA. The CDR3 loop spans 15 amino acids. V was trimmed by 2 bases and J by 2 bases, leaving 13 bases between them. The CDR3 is CASSLSIAQTYEQYF. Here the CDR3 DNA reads TGTGCCAGCAGCTTATCGATCGCACAGACCTACGAGCAGTACTTC.

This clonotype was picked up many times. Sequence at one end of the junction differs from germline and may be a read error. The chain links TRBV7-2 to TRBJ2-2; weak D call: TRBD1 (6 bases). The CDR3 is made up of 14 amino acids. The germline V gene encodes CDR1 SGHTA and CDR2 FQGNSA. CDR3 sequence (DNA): TGCGCCAGCAGCTTGGGACAGAACACCGGGGAGCTGTTTTTT. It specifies CASSLGQNTGELFF.

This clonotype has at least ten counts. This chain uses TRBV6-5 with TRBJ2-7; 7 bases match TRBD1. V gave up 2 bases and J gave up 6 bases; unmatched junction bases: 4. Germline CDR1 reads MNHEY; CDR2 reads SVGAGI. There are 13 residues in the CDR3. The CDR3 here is CASSYPTGSEQYF. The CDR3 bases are TGTGCCAGCAGTTACCCGACAGGGTCCGAGCAGTACTTC.

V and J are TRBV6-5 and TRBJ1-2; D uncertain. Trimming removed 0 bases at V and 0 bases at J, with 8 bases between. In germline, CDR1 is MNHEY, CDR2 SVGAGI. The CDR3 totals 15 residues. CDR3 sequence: CASSYSKGSNYGYTF. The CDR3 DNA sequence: TGTGCCAGCAGTTACTCGAAGGGTTCTAACTATGGCTACACCTTC.

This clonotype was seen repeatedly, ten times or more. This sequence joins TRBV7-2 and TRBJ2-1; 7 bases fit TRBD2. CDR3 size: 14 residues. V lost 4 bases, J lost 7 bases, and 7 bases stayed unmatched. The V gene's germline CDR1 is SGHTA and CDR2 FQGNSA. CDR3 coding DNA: TGTGCCAGCAGCTCAAAGGCTAGCGGTAATGAGCAGTTCTTC. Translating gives CASSSKASGNEQFF.

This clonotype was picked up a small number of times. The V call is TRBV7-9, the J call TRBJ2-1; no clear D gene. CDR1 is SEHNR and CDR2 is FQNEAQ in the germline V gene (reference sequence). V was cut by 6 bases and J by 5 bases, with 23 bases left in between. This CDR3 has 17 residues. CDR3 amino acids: CASSLKAEISSDNEQFF. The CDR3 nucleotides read TGTGCCAGCAGTCTTAAAGCCGAAATTTCCTCTGACAATGAGCAGTTCTTC. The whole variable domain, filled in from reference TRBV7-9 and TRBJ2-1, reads DTGVSQNPRHKITKRGQNVTFRCDPISEHNRLYWYRQTLGQGPEFLTYFQNEAQLEKSRLLSDRFSAERPKGSFSTLEIQRTEQGDSAMYLCASSLKAEISSDNEQFFGPGTRLTVL.

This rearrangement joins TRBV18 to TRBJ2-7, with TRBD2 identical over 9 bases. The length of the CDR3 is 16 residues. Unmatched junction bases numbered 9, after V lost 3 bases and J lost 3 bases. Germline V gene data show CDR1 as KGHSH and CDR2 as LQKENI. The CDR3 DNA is TGTGCCAGCTCACCCTTTTCTAGCGGGGAAATCTACGAGCAGTACTTC. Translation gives CASSPFSSGEIYEQYF.

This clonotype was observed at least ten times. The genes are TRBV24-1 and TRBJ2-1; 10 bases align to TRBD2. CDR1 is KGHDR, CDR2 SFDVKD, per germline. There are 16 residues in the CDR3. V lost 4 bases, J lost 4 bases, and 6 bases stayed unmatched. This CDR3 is CATSDGLAANYNEQFF. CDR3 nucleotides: TGTGCCACCAGTGACGGACTAGCGGCAAATTACAATGAGCAGTTCTTC.

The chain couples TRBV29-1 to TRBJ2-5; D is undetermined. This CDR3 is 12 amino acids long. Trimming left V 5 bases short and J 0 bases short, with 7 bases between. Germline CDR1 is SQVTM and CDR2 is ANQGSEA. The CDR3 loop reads CSVRNYQETQYF. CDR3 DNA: TGCAGCGTTAGGAACTACCAAGAGACCCAGTACTTC.

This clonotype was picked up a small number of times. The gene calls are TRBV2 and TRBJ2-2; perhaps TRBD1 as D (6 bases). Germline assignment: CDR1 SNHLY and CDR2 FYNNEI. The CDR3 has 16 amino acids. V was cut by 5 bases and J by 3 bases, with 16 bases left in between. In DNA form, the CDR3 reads TGTGCCAGCAGTCCCTGGGACAAGGGGGACACCGGGGAGCTGTTTTTT. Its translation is CASSPWDKGDTGELFF. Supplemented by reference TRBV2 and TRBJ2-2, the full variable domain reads EPEVTQTPSHQVTQMGQEVILRCVPISNHLYFYWYRQILGQKVEFLVSFYNNEISEKSEIFDDQFSVERPDGSNFTLKIRSTKLEDSAMYFCASSPWDKGDTGELFFGEGSRLTVL.

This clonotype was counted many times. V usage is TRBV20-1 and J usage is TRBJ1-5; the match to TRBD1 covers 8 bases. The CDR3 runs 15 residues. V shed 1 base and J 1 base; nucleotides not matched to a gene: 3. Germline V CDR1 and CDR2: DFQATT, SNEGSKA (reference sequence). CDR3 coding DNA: TGCAGTGCTAGAGCCAACAGGGGGAGCAATCAGCCCCAGCATTTT. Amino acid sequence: CSARANRGSNQPQHF.

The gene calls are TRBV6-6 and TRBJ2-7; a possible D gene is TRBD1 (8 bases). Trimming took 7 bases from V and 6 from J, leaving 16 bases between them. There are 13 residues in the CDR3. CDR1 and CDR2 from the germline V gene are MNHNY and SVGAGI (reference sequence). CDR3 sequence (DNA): TGTGCCAGCACCCGACAGGGGAGGGGCGAGCAGTACTTC. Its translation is CASTRQGRGEQYF.

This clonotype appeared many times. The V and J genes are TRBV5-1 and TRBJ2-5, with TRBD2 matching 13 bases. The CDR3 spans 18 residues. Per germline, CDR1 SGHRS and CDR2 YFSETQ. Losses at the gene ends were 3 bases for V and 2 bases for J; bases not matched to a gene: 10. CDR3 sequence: CASSSKTSGGSRQETQYF. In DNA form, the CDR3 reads TGCGCCAGCAGCTCCAAGACTAGCGGGGGGTCGAGACAAGAGACCCAGTACTTC. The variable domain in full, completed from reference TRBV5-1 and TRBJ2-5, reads KAGVTQTPRYLIKTRGQQVTLSCSPISGHRSVSWYQQTPGQGLQFLFEYFSETQRNKGNFPGRFSGRQFSNSRSEMNVSTLELGDSALYLCASSSKTSGGSRQETQYFGPGTRLLVL.

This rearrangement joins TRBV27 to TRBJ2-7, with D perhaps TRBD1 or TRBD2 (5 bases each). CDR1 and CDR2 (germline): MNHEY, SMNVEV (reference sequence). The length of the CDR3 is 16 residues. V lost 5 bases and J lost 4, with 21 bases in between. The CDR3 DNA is TGTGCCAGCAGTGACCTACGGGACGTGGGGCTGTACGAGCAGTACTTC. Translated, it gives CASSDLRDVGLYEQYF.

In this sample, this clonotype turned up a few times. Written as DNA, the CDR3 is TGTGCCAGCAGTTCCCTGCTCACCTACGAGCAGTACTTC. It yields the protein CASSSLLTYEQYF. The gene calls are TRBV27 and TRBJ2-7, with D unclear. The CDR3 totals 13 residues. Germline CDR1 is MNHEY and CDR2 is SMNVEV (reference sequence). V gave up 4 bases and J gave up 2 bases, with 9 bases separating them.